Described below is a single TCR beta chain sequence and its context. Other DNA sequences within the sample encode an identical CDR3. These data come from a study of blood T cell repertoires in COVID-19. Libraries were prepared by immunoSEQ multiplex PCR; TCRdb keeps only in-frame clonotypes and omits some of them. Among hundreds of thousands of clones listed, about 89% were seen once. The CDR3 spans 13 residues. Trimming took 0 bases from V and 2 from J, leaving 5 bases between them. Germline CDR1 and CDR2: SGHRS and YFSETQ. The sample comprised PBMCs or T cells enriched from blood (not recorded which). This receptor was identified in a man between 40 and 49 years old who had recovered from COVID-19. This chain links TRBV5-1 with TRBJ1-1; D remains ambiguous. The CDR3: CASSLAPNTEAFF. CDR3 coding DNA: TGCGCCAGCAGCTTGGCCCCAAACACTGAAGCTTTCTTT.